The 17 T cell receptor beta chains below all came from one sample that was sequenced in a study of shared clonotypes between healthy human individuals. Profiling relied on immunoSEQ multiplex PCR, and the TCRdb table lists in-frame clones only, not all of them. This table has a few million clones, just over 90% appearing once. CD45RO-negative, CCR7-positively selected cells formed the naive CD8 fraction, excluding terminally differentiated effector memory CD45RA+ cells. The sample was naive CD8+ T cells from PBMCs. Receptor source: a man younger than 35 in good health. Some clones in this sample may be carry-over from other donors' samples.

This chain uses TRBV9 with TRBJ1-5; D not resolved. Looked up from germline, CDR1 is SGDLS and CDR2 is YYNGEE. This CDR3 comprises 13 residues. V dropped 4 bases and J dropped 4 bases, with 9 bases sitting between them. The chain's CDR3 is CASSSLGNQPQHF. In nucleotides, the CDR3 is TGTGCCAGCAGCTCCTTGGGGAATCAGCCCCAGCATTTT.

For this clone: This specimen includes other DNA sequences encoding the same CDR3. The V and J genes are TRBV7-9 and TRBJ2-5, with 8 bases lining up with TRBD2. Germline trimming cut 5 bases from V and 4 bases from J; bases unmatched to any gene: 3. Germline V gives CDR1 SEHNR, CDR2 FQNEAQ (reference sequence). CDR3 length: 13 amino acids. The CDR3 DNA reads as TGTGCCAGCAGCCCGGGGGGGGGAGAGACCCAGTACTTC. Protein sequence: CASSPGGGETQYF.

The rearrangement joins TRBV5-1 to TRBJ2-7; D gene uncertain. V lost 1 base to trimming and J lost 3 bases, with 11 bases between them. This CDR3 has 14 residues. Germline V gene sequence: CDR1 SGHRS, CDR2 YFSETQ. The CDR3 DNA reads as TGCGCCAGCAGCTTGCGGGCCGGAAACTACGAGCAGTACTTC. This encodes CASSLRAGNYEQYF.

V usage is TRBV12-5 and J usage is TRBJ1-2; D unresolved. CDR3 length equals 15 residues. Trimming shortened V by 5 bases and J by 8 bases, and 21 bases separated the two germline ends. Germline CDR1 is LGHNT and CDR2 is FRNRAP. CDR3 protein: CASGPNSLRIGGYTF. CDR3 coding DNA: TGTGCTAGTGGTCCGAACTCTCTTAGGATCGGCGGCTACACCTTC.

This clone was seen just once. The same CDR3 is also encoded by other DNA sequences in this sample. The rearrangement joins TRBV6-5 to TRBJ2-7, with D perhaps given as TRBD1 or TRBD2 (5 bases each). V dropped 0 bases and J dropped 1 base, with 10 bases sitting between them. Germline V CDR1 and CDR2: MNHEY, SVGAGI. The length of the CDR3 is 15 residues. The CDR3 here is CASSYSGDGSYEQYF. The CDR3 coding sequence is TGTGCCAGCAGTTACTCTGGGGACGGATCCTACGAGCAGTACTTC.

The CDR3 DNA reads as TGTGCCAGCAGCTTAGGGCAGGGGGCTTTGGATGGCTACACCTTC. It is translated as CASSLGQGALDGYTF. The chain links TRBV13 to TRBJ1-2, with 8 bases aligning to TRBD1. This CDR3 is built from 15 residues. Germline V gene lookup returns CDR1 PRHDT and CDR2 FYEKMQ (reference sequence). The V and J ends lost 0 bases and 6 bases, in that order; junction bases with no gene match: 6. Drawing the rest from reference TRBV13 and TRBJ1-2, the complete variable domain is AAGVIQSPRHLIKEKRETATLKCYPIPRHDTVYWYQQGPGQDPQFLISFYEKMQSDKGSIPDRFSAQQFSDYHSELNMSSLELGDSALYFCASSLGQGALDGYTFGSGTRLTVV.

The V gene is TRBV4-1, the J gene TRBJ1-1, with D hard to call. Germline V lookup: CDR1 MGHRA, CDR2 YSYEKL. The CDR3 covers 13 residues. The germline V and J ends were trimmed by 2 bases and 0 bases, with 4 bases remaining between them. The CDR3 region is CASSQQVNTEAFF. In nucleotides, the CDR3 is TGCGCCAGCAGCCAACAGGTGAACACTGAAGCTTTCTTT.

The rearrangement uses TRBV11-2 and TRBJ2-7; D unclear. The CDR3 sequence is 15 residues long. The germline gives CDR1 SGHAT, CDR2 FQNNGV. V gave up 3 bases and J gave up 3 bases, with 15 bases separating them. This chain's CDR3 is CASSLTIGGYYEQYF. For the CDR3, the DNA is TGTGCCAGCAGCTTGACCATCGGTGGATACTACGAGCAGTACTTC.

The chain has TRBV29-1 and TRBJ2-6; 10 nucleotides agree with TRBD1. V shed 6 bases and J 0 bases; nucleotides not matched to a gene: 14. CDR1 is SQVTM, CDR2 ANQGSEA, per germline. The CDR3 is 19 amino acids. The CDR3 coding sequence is TGCAGCGTGAGAGCCTACACCGGACAGGGGGGCTCTGGGGCCAACGTCCTGACTTTC. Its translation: CSVRAYTGQGGSGANVLTF.

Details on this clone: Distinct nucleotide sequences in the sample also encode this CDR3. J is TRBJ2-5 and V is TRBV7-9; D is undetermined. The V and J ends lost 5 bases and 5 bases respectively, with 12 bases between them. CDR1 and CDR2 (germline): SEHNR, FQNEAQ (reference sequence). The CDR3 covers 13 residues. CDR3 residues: CASSLGLGETQYF. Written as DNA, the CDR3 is TGTGCCAGCAGCCTAGGGCTTGGGGAGACCCAGTACTTC.

Written as DNA, the CDR3 is TGTGCCAGCAGTTTATATTTTCCAGCGGGAGCAACGGGAGAGCAGTACTTC. It specifies CASSLYFPAGATGEQYF. This chain joins TRBV27 and TRBJ2-7; 8 bases map to TRBD2. V shed 1 base and J 7 bases; nucleotides not matched to a gene: 15. Per the germline V gene, CDR1 is MNHEY and CDR2 is SMNVEV (reference sequence). The CDR3 is made up of 17 amino acids.

The CDR3 coding sequence is TGTGCCAGCATGGCTAGCGGGATCCCAGATACGCAGTATTTT. This translates into CASMASGIPDTQYF. The chain joins TRBV7-9 to TRBJ2-3; 9 bases fit TRBD2. The trim removed 7 bases at V and 4 bases at J, leaving 6 bases unmatched. The length of the CDR3 is 14 residues. Germline CDR1 and CDR2: SEHNR and FQNEAQ (reference sequence). Together with reference TRBV7-9 and TRBJ2-3, the CDR3 gives the full variable domain: DTGVSQNPRHKITKRGQNVTFRCDPISEHNRLYWYRQTLGQGPEFLTYFQNEAQLEKSRLLSDRFSAERPKGSFSTLEIQRTEQGDSAMYLCASMASGIPDTQYFGPGTRLTVL.

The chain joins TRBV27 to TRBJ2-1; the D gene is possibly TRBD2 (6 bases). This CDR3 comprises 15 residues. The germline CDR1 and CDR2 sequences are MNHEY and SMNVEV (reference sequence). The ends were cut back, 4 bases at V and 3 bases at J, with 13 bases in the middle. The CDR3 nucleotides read TGTGCCAGCAGTTCCCCGGGACTCCACTACAATGAGCAGTTCTTC. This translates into CASSSPGLHYNEQFF.

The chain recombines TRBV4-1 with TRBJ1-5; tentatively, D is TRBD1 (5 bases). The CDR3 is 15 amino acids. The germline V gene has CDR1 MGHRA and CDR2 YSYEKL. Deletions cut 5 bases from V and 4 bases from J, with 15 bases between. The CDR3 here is CASSYEGAGNQPQHF. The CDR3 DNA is TGCGCCAGCAGCTACGAAGGGGCGGGGAATCAGCCCCAGCATTTT.

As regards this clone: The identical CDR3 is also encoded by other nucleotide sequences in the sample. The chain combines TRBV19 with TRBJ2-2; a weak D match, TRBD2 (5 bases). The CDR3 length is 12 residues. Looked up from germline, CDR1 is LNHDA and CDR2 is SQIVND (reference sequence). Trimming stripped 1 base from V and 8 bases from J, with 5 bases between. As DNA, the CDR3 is TGTGCCAGTAGTATAGGCGGGGGGGAGCTGTTTTTT. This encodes CASSIGGGELFF.

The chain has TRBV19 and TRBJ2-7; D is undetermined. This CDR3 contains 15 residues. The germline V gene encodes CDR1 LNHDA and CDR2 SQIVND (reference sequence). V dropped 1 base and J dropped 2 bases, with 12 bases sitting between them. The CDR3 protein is CASSIVATPAYEQYF. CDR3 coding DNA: TGTGCCAGTAGTATAGTCGCTACGCCCGCCTACGAGCAGTACTTC.

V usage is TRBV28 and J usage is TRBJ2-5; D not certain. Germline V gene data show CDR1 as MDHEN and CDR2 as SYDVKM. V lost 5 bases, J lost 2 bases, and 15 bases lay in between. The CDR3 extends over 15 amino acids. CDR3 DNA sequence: TGTGCCAGCAGTGACCCACGGGCGGAGCAAGAGACCCAGTACTTC. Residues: CASSDPRAEQETQYF.